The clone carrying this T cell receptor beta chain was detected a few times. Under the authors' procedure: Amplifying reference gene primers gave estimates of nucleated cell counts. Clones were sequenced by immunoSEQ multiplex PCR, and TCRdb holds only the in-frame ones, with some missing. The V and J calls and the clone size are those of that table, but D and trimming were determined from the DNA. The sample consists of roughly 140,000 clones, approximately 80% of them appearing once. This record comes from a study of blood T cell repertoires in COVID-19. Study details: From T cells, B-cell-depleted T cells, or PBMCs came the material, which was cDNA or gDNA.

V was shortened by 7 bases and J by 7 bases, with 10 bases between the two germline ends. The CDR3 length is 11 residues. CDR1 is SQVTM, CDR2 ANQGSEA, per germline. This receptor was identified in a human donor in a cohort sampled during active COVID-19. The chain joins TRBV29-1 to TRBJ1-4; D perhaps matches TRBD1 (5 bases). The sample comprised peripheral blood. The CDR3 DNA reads TGCAGCGGGGGGGAGGGTGAAAAACTGTTTTTT. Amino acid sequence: CSGGEGEKLFF.